Below are 31 T cell receptor beta chains sequenced from a single sample in a study of T cell responses to AZD1222 COVID-19 vaccine. Some clones are missing from TCRdb's copy, which holds only in-frame ones; the method was immunoSEQ multiplex PCR. The sample shows some 96,000 clones, about nine tenths of them seen only once. Specimen: peripheral blood, collected on day 0 of AZD1222 vaccination. The receptors were gathered from an adult in good health.

J is TRBJ2-1 and V is TRBV7-3; D is perhaps TRBD2 (6 bases). The CDR3 consists of 15 residues. Germline assignment: CDR1 SGHTA and CDR2 FQGTGA. Trimming left V 4 bases short and J 2 bases short, with 12 bases between. The CDR3 DNA sequence: TGTGCCAGCAGCTCTGGAGGGGTCCCCTACAATGAGCAGTTCTTC. Its protein is CASSSGGVPYNEQFF.

The chain has TRBV28 and TRBJ2-3, with D possibly being TRBD1 or TRBD2 (7 bases each). Between the trimmed V and J ends, which lost 6 bases and 7 bases, there was a span of 17 bases. The CDR3 is 14 amino acids. Germline CDR1 is MDHEN and CDR2 is SYDVKM. Here the CDR3 reads CASSPREGANTQYF. The CDR3 coding sequence is TGTGCCAGCAGCCCCAGGGAGGGGGCGAATACGCAGTATTTT.

The CDR3 sequence: CASSTLRTRQYF. As DNA, the CDR3 is TGTGCCAGCAGTACATTAAGGACTCGGCAGTACTTC. This chain joins TRBV28 and TRBJ2-7, with a weak D call TRBD2 (5 bases). CDR1 and CDR2 (germline): MDHEN, SYDVKM. Trimming pared 5 bases from V and 9 bases from J, leaving 14 bases between. The CDR3 loop spans 12 amino acids.

The chain is built from TRBV5-1 and TRBJ1-2, with 8 bases that match TRBD1. Germline V lookup: CDR1 SGHRS, CDR2 YFSETQ. Trimming cost V 0 bases and J 7 bases; bases outside gene matches: 2. The length of the CDR3 is 13 residues. The CDR3 here is CASSLEDRVGYTF. Written as DNA, the CDR3 is TGCGCCAGCAGCTTGGAGGACAGGGTTGGCTACACCTTC.

The rearrangement joins TRBV5-6 to TRBJ1-1; D is unresolved. V was cut by 1 base and J by 3 bases, with 10 bases left in between. The germline gives CDR1 SGHDT, CDR2 YYEEEE. The CDR3 has 14 residues. CDR3 DNA: TGTGCCAGCAGCTTGTACGTATCATACACTGAAGCTTTCTTT. It yields the protein CASSLYVSYTEAFF. The full variable domain, with the rest looked up from reference TRBV5-6 and TRBJ1-1, is DAGVTQSPTHLIKTRGQQVTLRCSPKSGHDTVSWYQQALGQGPQFIFQYYEEEERQRGNFPDRFSGHQFPNYSSELNVNALLLGDSALYLCASSLYVSYTEAFFGQGTRLTVV.

The chain uses TRBV5-1 and TRBJ2-7; TRBD2 is a possible D gene (5 bases). CDR1 and CDR2 (germline): SGHRS, YFSETQ. CDR3 size: 13 residues. V lost 1 base and J lost 3, with 8 bases in between. The CDR3 sequence is CASSLWSGYEQYF. The CDR3 DNA reads as TGCGCCAGCAGCTTGTGGAGCGGCTACGAGCAGTACTTC.

V gene TRBV13 combines with J gene TRBJ2-7; perhaps D is TRBD1 or TRBD2 (5 bases each). Trimming stripped 2 bases from V and 5 bases from J, with 19 bases between. Germline loops: CDR1 PRHDT, CDR2 FYEKMQ (reference sequence). The CDR3 extends over 16 amino acids. The CDR3 DNA reads as TGTGCCAGCAGCTTACGCCCCGGGACGTTGAGGGACGAGCAGTACTTC. It translates to CASSLRPGTLRDEQYF.

The V call is TRBV28, the J call TRBJ2-3; D might be TRBD1 (5 bases). The germline CDR1 and CDR2 sequences are MDHEN and SYDVKM. The V end was cut by 3 bases, the J end by 3 bases, with 16 bases between. The CDR3 is made up of 16 amino acids. The CDR3 sequence: CASSLAGLGFTDTQYF. CDR3 bases: TGTGCCAGCAGTTTGGCAGGGTTGGGATTTACAGATACGCAGTATTTT.

This sequence joins TRBV28 and TRBJ2-1; 8 bases are a match to TRBD2. Germline V CDR1 and CDR2: MDHEN, SYDVKM. Trimming removed 5 bases from V and 6 bases from J; junction bases left unmatched: 12. The CDR3 is made up of 16 amino acids. The CDR3 is CASSRLLTGGPNEQFF. The CDR3, as DNA: TGTGCCAGCAGTCGCCTTTTAACGGGAGGGCCCAATGAGCAGTTCTTC.

J is TRBJ1-2 and V is TRBV6-6; D might be TRBD1 (6 bases). The CDR3 has 16 amino acids. Germline assignment: CDR1 MNHNY and CDR2 SVGAGI (reference sequence). Deletions cut 6 bases from V and 4 bases from J, with 21 bases between. DNA of the CDR3: TGTGCCAGCAGCCAGATACAGGGTATAGGGGGCTATGGCTACACCTTC. This encodes CASSQIQGIGGYGYTF.

The V and J genes are TRBV9 and TRBJ1-1; D perhaps matches TRBD1 (5 bases). This CDR3 comprises 17 residues. Germline CDR1 and CDR2: SGDLS and YYNGEE. Deletions cut 0 bases from V and 5 bases from J, with 20 bases between. The DNA for the CDR3 is TGTGCCAGCAGCGTAGATTTGGGCGCAGGGCGGGAGACTGAAGCTTTCTTT. Its protein product is CASSVDLGAGRETEAFF.

In this sample, this clone turned up once. V usage is TRBV5-1 and J usage is TRBJ2-2, with a weak D call TRBD2 (6 bases). CDR1 is SGHRS, CDR2 YFSETQ, per germline. The length of the CDR3 is 15 residues. V lost 4 bases and J lost 1, with 11 bases in between. In DNA form, the CDR3 reads TGCGCCAGCAGCACCGGGACTCAGAACACCGGGGAGCTGTTTTTT. It encodes CASSTGTQNTGELFF. The full variable domain, rest sourced from reference TRBV5-1 and TRBJ2-2, is KAGVTQTPRYLIKTRGQQVTLSCSPISGHRSVSWYQQTPGQGLQFLFEYFSETQRNKGNFPGRFSGRQFSNSRSEMNVSTLELGDSALYLCASSTGTQNTGELFFGEGSRLTVL.

This clone was observed a single time. The chain uses TRBV10-3 and TRBJ1-2; D is perhaps TRBD1 (6 bases). Trimming pared 3 bases from V and 1 base from J, leaving 6 bases between. This CDR3 spans 13 amino acids. The germline V gene has CDR1 ENHRY and CDR2 SYGVKD. This CDR3 reads CAISEQGNYGYTF. CDR3 nucleotide sequence: TGTGCCATCAGTGAACAGGGTAACTATGGCTACACCTTC.

This clone was observed once. The chain carries TRBV13 and TRBJ1-2, with D unresolved. V dropped 2 bases and J dropped 8 bases, with 9 bases sitting between them. The CDR3 runs to 12 residues. Germline assignment: CDR1 PRHDT and CDR2 FYEKMQ (reference sequence). This CDR3 is CASSLPRWGYTF. The CDR3 coding sequence is TGTGCCAGCAGCTTACCGCGTTGGGGCTACACCTTC. Drawing the rest from reference TRBV13 and TRBJ1-2, the complete variable domain is AAGVIQSPRHLIKEKRETATLKCYPIPRHDTVYWYQQGPGQDPQFLISFYEKMQSDKGSIPDRFSAQQFSDYHSELNMSSLELGDSALYFCASSLPRWGYTFGSGTRLTVV.

The chain couples TRBV25-1 to TRBJ2-3; 8 nucleotides align to TRBD1. The length of the CDR3 is 14 residues. Germline V gives CDR1 MGHDK, CDR2 SYGVNS. V shed 6 bases and J 2 bases; nucleotides not matched to a gene: 4. The CDR3 DNA follows: TGTGCCAGCAGCAGGACAGGGACCACAGATACGCAGTATTTT. Translated: CASSRTGTTDTQYF.

In its sample, this clone was seen once. The chain employs TRBV10-1 and TRBJ2-7; the match to TRBD2 covers 8 bases. The germline V gene encodes CDR1 WNHNN and CDR2 SYGVQD (reference sequence). The CDR3 length is 13 residues. The J segment lost 2 bases and the V segment lost 6 bases, leaving 3 bases of the junction unmatched. In nucleotides, the CDR3 is TGCGCCAGCAGCGGGGGGGCCCCCTACGAGCAGTACTTC. Translation: CASSGGAPYEQYF.

The V call is TRBV18, the J call TRBJ1-2; D is possibly TRBD1 (5 bases). Germline-derived CDR1 and CDR2 are KGHSH and LQKENI. The CDR3 loop spans 13 amino acids. Trimming removed 4 bases from V and 6 bases from J, with 12 bases in between. The chain's CDR3 is CASSQPTGDGYTF. The CDR3 DNA reads as TGTGCCAGCTCACAACCGACGGGGGATGGCTACACCTTC.

V and J are TRBV3-1 (or the pseudogene TRBV3-2) and TRBJ2-5, with 8 bases fitting TRBD2. After removal of 1 base from V and 2 bases from J, the junction contained 18 bases not matched to a gene. The germline gives CDR1 LGHDT, CDR2 YNNKEL (reference sequence). This CDR3 is built from 20 residues. The CDR3 sequence is CASSQVYRREDRYFQETQYF. In DNA, the CDR3 is TGTGCCAGCAGCCAAGTGTACAGGCGGGAGGATCGGTACTTTCAAGAGACCCAGTACTTC.

The rearrangement joins TRBV29-1 to TRBJ2-1; 9 nucleotides align to TRBD1. The CDR3 loop spans 15 amino acids. Germline V gene lookup returns CDR1 SQVTM and CDR2 ANQGSEA. The ends lost 6 bases at V and 6 bases at J; junction bases unmatched: 12. Here the CDR3 reads CSVMEPGQGFNEQFF. The CDR3, as DNA: TGCAGCGTAATGGAACCGGGACAGGGTTTCAATGAGCAGTTCTTC.

The V gene is TRBV6-5, the J gene TRBJ2-3; TRBD2 matches 14 bases. CDR3 length equals 15 residues. CDR1 is MNHEY and CDR2 is SVGAGI in the germline V gene. V gave up 8 bases and J gave up 3 bases; unmatched junction bases: 4. CDR3 coding DNA: TGTGCCAGCCGGTGGACTAGCGGGAGGACAGATACGCAGTATTTT. Encoded protein: CASRWTSGRTDTQYF.

The chain recombines TRBV27 with TRBJ2-7, with a weak D call TRBD2 (6 bases). The V end was cut by 0 bases, the J end by 4 bases, with 13 bases between. This CDR3 is built from 15 residues. CDR1 is MNHEY and CDR2 is SMNVEV in the germline V gene (reference sequence). CDR3 protein: CASSLSNGSRYEQYF. In DNA form, the CDR3 reads TGTGCCAGCAGTTTATCGAACGGGAGTCGGTACGAGCAGTACTTC.

This clone came up a few times. The chain employs TRBV18 and TRBJ2-7, with 7 bases aligning to TRBD2. The CDR3 is 13 residues long. V was clipped by 4 bases and J by 2 bases; unmatched bases: 2. Germline CDR1 KGHSH, CDR2 LQKENI. The CDR3 sequence: CASSRTSTYEQYF. The CDR3 nucleotides are TGTGCCAGCTCACGGACTAGTACCTACGAGCAGTACTTC.

A note on this clone: The junction does not match germline at one end; this may be a read error. The chain uses TRBV5-8 and TRBJ2-5; D perhaps matches TRBD1 (6 bases). Germline V lookup: CDR1 SGHTS, CDR2 YDEGEE. This CDR3 spans 14 amino acids. The CDR3 protein is CASRLDSVQETQYF. CDR3 coding DNA: TGTGCCAGCAGGTTGGACAGTGTACAAGAGACCCAGTACTTC.

The CDR3 sequence: CASSFLMSGGNQPQHF. DNA for the CDR3: TGTGCCAGCAGTTTCCTCATGTCCGGCGGCAATCAGCCCCAGCATTTT. The chain links TRBV28 to TRBJ1-5; D unclear. CDR1 is MDHEN, CDR2 SYDVKM, per germline. Trimming took 3 bases from V and 2 from J, leaving 14 bases between them. The CDR3 loop spans 16 amino acids.

The chain is built from TRBV15 and TRBJ2-4; TRBD2 is a possible D gene (5 bases). Germline CDR1 reads LNHNV; CDR2 reads YYDKDF (reference sequence). The CDR3 contains 14 residues. Trimming left V 4 bases short and J 0 bases short, with 7 bases between. The CDR3 DNA reads as TGTGCCACCAGCATGGGGAGAGCCAAAAACATTCAGTACTTC. Translation gives CATSMGRAKNIQYF.

J is TRBJ2-3 and V is TRBV29-1, with TRBD1 identical over 7 bases. Losses at the gene ends were 7 bases for V and 7 bases for J; bases not matched to a gene: 14. Germline CDR1 SQVTM, CDR2 ANQGSEA. The length of the CDR3 is 14 residues. CDR3 residues: CSALPGQAANTQYF. DNA of the CDR3: TGCAGCGCCCTCCCCGGACAGGCTGCAAATACGCAGTATTTT.

J is TRBJ2-3 and V is TRBV5-1, with TRBD1 matching over 10 bases. The ends lost 4 bases at V and 0 bases at J; junction bases unmatched: 2. The CDR3 sequence is 15 residues long. Germline V gives CDR1 SGHRS, CDR2 YFSETQ. CDR3 coding DNA: TGCGCCAGCAGCGGGGGACAGGGGAGCACAGATACGCAGTATTTT. Translating it yields CASSGGQGSTDTQYF.

This chain joins TRBV27 and TRBJ2-7; D is perhaps TRBD2 (6 bases). Per the germline V gene, CDR1 is MNHEY and CDR2 is SMNVEV (reference sequence). The CDR3 runs 15 residues. Trimming cost V 6 bases and J 6 bases, with 21 bases left between them. CDR3 sequence (DNA): TGTGCCAGCAGCTTTACCGGGACTCTGGGCCTCGAGCAGTACTTC. Encoded protein: CASSFTGTLGLEQYF.

The chain carries TRBV7-9 and TRBJ1-1; D gene unclear. There are 14 residues in the CDR3. The V end lost 5 bases, the J end lost 1 base, and 11 bases lay between the germline ends. Germline V gene data show CDR1 as SEHNR and CDR2 as FQNEAQ (reference sequence). Here the CDR3 reads CASSRDTANTEAFF. The CDR3 region has the DNA TGTGCCAGCAGCCGCGACACTGCGAACACTGAAGCTTTCTTT.

In DNA form, the CDR3 reads TGTGCCACCAGTGATTCTAGCCATACGCAGTATTTT. Translation gives CATSDSSHTQYF. This rearrangement joins TRBV24-1 to TRBJ2-3, with a weak D call TRBD2 (5 bases). V was pared by 2 bases and J by 7 bases, with 6 bases between. Germline CDR1 and CDR2: KGHDR and SFDVKD. This CDR3 spans 12 amino acids.

The CDR3 DNA is TGTGCCAGCAGCACCTCGGGAGGCTCCGGGGAGCTGTTTTTT. Translated, it gives CASSTSGGSGELFF. The gene calls are TRBV28 and TRBJ2-2, with 7 nucleotides matching TRBD2. From germline, CDR1 is MDHEN and CDR2 SYDVKM. J gave up 6 bases and V 6 bases, and 7 bases lay outside the gene matches. This CDR3 has 14 amino acids. Filled out from reference TRBV28 and TRBJ2-2, the complete variable domain reads DVKVTQSSRYLVKRTGEKVFLECVQDMDHENMFWYRQDPGLGLRLIYFSYDVKMKEKGDIPEGYSVSREKKERFSLILESASTNQTSMYLCASSTSGGSGELFFGEGSRLTVL.